This record covers a single T cell receptor (beta chain). As yet, its antigen is unknown. Trimming removed 0 bases from V and 0 bases from J, with 15 bases in between. Germline CDR1 reads SGHRS; CDR2 reads YFSETQ. This CDR3 contains 17 residues. Only in-frame clones appear in the TCRdb table, and some are missing; sequencing was by immunoSEQ multiplex PCR. Of about 36,000 clones listed, around 75% were seen once; the top ten hold 8.9%. Sample time point: week 47, end of study. Every vaccine dose comprised 300 ug of mutant IDH1 20-mer peptide plus topical imiquimod. This sample was included in a study of a mutant IDH1 vaccine in newly diagnosed glioma. In the study overall: Vaccinations were initiated 4-6 weeks following radiotherapy alone, or were given together with temozolomide cycles.

Study results and caveats: Across multiple MHC alleles, almost 95% of patients had vaccine-induced responses.

The chain employs TRBV5-1 and TRBJ1-1; D unresolved. The TCR comes from a man aged 40-49 years with glioma. The specimen comprised PBMCs, sampled from a glioma patient whose treatment included an IDH1 peptide vaccine. CDR3 sequence reads: CASSLGHSTALNTEAFF. The CDR3 bases are TGCGCCAGCAGCTTGGGCCACAGTACAGCCCTGAACACTGAAGCTTTCTTT.